These 21 T cell receptor beta chains came from one sample sequenced in a study of OX40 agonist ivuxolimab in advanced cancers. Assay used: immunoSEQ multiplex PCR; TCRdb lists only in-frame clones, some missing. Of roughly 71,000 clones listed, 80% to 85% are singletons. The sequencing used CD4+ or CD8+ T cells sorted from blood, collected in a trial of the OX40 agonist ivuxolimab. The receptors were gathered from an adult with an advanced solid tumor such as melanoma, head and neck, liver or kidney cancer.

This clone was detected only once. The chain couples TRBV4-2 to TRBJ2-4; D unclear. The CDR3 sequence is 12 residues long. V was pared by 0 bases and J by 10 bases, with 7 bases between. Germline lookup yields CDR1 LGHNA and CDR2 YNFKEQ. The CDR3 nucleotides read TGTGCCAGCAGCCAAGATCAGAGGATTCAGTACTTC. The encoded protein is CASSQDQRIQYF.

This clone was seen only a few times. V is TRBV28 and J is TRBJ2-7; possible D gene TRBD1, 5 bases. In germline, CDR1 is MDHEN, CDR2 SYDVKM. This CDR3 region has 16 residues. The V and J ends lost 5 bases and 3 bases respectively, with 20 bases between them. This CDR3 reads CASSPQGPHRSYEQYF. The CDR3 nucleotides are TGTGCCAGCAGTCCACAAGGTCCCCACAGGAGCTACGAGCAGTACTTC.

J is TRBJ1-1 and V is TRBV5-6; 10 bases match TRBD1. The CDR3 is 16 amino acids. Trimming cost V 3 bases and J 5 bases; bases outside gene matches: 10. CDR1 SGHDT and CDR2 YYEEEE come from the germline V gene. The CDR3 coding sequence is TGTGCCAGCAGCTACGGGACAGGGGCCTCGGGGACTGAAGCTTTCTTT. Translated: CASSYGTGASGTEAFF.

The chain couples TRBV6-1 to TRBJ1-3; the D is unclear. Trimming removed 2 bases at V and 4 bases at J, with 3 bases between. This CDR3 has 12 amino acids. CDR1 MNHNS and CDR2 SASEGT come from the germline V gene. CDR3 loop: CASSERGNTIYF. DNA of the CDR3: TGTGCCAGCAGTGAAAGGGGAAACACCATATATTTT.

The chain recombines TRBV7-2 with TRBJ2-5, with 12 bases lining up with TRBD2. Germline V gene lookup returns CDR1 SGHTA and CDR2 FQGNSA. V was pared by 1 base and J by 5 bases, with 8 bases of the junction left unmatched. The CDR3 runs 17 residues. Here the CDR3 DNA reads TGTGCCAGCAGCTTAGTCTTGACTAGCGGGGGATACGAGACCCAGTACTTC. The encoded protein is CASSLVLTSGGYETQYF.

V is TRBV28 and J is TRBJ2-3; D unclear. Germline V gives CDR1 MDHEN, CDR2 SYDVKM. The CDR3 is 13 residues long. With 4 bases removed from V and 8 bases from J, the gap between germline ends came to 13 bases. In nucleotides, the CDR3 is TGTGCCAGCAGTTCCCCCTCCCCCGGTACGCAGTATTTT. Protein sequence: CASSSPSPGTQYF.

The genes are TRBV5-1 and TRBJ1-4; D unclear. The V and J ends lost 1 base and 5 bases respectively, with 18 bases between them. CDR1 and CDR2 (germline): SGHRS, YFSETQ. The CDR3 spans 17 residues. The CDR3 nucleotides are TGCGCCAGCAGCTTGAATGAACGTAGGGTGGAGAATGAAAAACTGTTTTTT. Translating it yields CASSLNERRVENEKLFF.

The chain carries TRBV7-9 and TRBJ1-4, with D possibly matching TRBD1 (6 bases). The V gene lost 5 bases and the J gene lost 11 bases, with 15 bases spanning the gap. Germline CDR1 is SEHNR and CDR2 is FQNEAQ (reference sequence). This CDR3 is built from 13 residues. DNA for the CDR3: TGTGCCAGCAGCACAGGGTCCACTGGGAAACTGTTTTTT. Protein sequence: CASSTGSTGKLFF.

The CDR3 is CATSRDPTEEQYF. Here the CDR3 DNA reads TGTGCCACCAGCAGAGACCCAACCGAGGAGCAGTACTTC. The chain combines TRBV15 with TRBJ2-7, with D unresolved. Germline CDR1 LNHNV, CDR2 YYDKDF (reference sequence). V was clipped by 0 bases and J by 7 bases, with 10 bases between them. This CDR3 region has 13 residues.

The V and J genes are TRBV4-1 and TRBJ1-2; D is undetermined. Between the trimmed V and J ends, which lost 0 bases and 3 bases, there was a span of 8 bases. CDR1 MGHRA and CDR2 YSYEKL come from the germline V gene. The CDR3 is 14 amino acids. The CDR3 loop is CASSQDRRYYGYTF. CDR3 sequence (DNA): TGCGCCAGCAGCCAAGACCGGCGGTACTATGGCTACACCTTC.

Here the CDR3 reads CASSLDGGRPTLDTEAFF. CDR3 DNA sequence: TGTGCCAGCAGCTTAGATGGGGGGCGTCCTACACTTGACACTGAAGCTTTCTTT. The rearrangement uses TRBV11-2 and TRBJ1-1, with a weak D call TRBD1 (6 bases). CDR1 and CDR2 from the germline V gene are SGHAT and FQNNGV. The V end was cut by 0 bases, the J end by 3 bases, with 20 bases between. There are 18 residues in the CDR3.

V and J are TRBV6-5 and TRBJ1-2, with D hard to call. Trimming pared 0 bases from V and 8 bases from J, leaving 10 bases between. Germline loops: CDR1 MNHEY, CDR2 SVGAGI. The CDR3 extends over 13 amino acids. The CDR3 loop reads CASSYSAGGGYTF. Here the CDR3 DNA reads TGTGCCAGCAGTTACTCAGCGGGCGGAGGCTACACCTTC.

The CDR3 is CASRTHQAQGGNTIYF. CDR3 nucleotide sequence: TGTGCCAGCAGGACGCACCAGGCCCAGGGGGGAAACACCATATATTTT. The chain recombines TRBV28 with TRBJ1-3, with a weak D call TRBD1 (6 bases). Between the trimmed V and J ends, which lost 6 bases and 4 bases, there was a span of 19 bases. Germline V gene lookup returns CDR1 MDHEN and CDR2 SYDVKM. The CDR3 runs 16 residues.

J is TRBJ1-6 and V is TRBV19, with D uncertain. V was pared by 3 bases and J by 5 bases, with 8 bases between. This CDR3 is 14 amino acids long. Germline lookup yields CDR1 LNHDA and CDR2 SQIVND (reference sequence). CDR3 residues: CASSMQYHNSPLHF. The DNA for the CDR3 is TGTGCCAGTAGTATGCAGTACCATAATTCACCCCTCCACTTT.

This rearrangement joins TRBV14 to TRBJ2-1; no definite D call. This CDR3 spans 14 amino acids. Germline V gene sequence: CDR1 SGHDN, CDR2 FVKESK. V was trimmed by 1 base and J by 4 bases, leaving 8 bases between them. The CDR3 bases are TGTGCCAGCAGCCAAGCCCTTGCTTACAATGAGCAGTTCTTC. Protein sequence: CASSQALAYNEQFF.

The chain recombines TRBV18 with TRBJ2-5; D may be TRBD1 (6 bases). V was clipped by 2 bases and J by 3 bases, with 16 bases between them. The germline V gene encodes CDR1 KGHSH and CDR2 LQKENI. CDR3 length: 16 residues. CDR3 sequence (DNA): TGTGCCAGCTCACCATCCCCTGGGGCAGGGGAAGAGACCCAGTACTTC. As protein: CASSPSPGAGEETQYF.

The chain uses TRBV10-1 and TRBJ2-2, with a tentative D call TRBD1 (6 bases). Germline V gene sequence: CDR1 WNHNN, CDR2 SYGVQD (reference sequence). The CDR3 length is 13 residues. V lost 6 bases, J lost 1 base, and 6 bases lay in between. The chain's CDR3 is CASRQGNTGELFF. The CDR3 region has the DNA TGCGCCAGCAGACAGGGGAACACCGGGGAGCTGTTTTTT.

V usage is TRBV19 and J usage is TRBJ2-7; 10 bases fit TRBD1. Unmatched junction bases numbered 11, after V lost 5 bases and J lost 4 bases. Germline V gives CDR1 LNHDA, CDR2 SQIVND (reference sequence). The CDR3 sequence is 16 residues long. In DNA, the CDR3 is TGTGCCAGTAGTGCGTCGGAATGGGACAGGGGTTACGAGCAGTACTTC. It codes for CASSASEWDRGYEQYF.

The rearrangement joins TRBV2 to TRBJ2-3; a possible D gene is TRBD1 (6 bases). V was pared by 1 base and J by 2 bases, with 13 bases between. The CDR3 sequence is 16 residues long. The germline V gene has CDR1 SNHLY and CDR2 FYNNEI. CDR3 in DNA: TGTGCCAGCAGTGAAGGGGGGCAGGGACCCACAGATACGCAGTATTTT. It codes for CASSEGGQGPTDTQYF.

The J gene is TRBJ2-5, the V gene TRBV5-1; the match to TRBD1 covers 7 bases. Unmatched junction bases numbered 14, after V lost 1 base and J lost 2 bases. This CDR3 spans 18 amino acids. Germline V gene lookup returns CDR1 SGHRS and CDR2 YFSETQ. CDR3 residues: CASSLRTSMTGKQETQYF. Here the CDR3 DNA reads TGCGCCAGCAGCTTGCGAACAAGTATGACAGGGAAGCAAGAGACCCAGTACTTC.

This chain uses TRBV19 with TRBJ2-1; D possibly corresponds to TRBD1 (6 bases). Trimming took off 6 bases at V and 0 bases at J, with 12 bases between the two ends. CDR1 and CDR2 from the germline V gene are LNHDA and SQIVND (reference sequence). This CDR3 region has 15 residues. The CDR3 region is CASSRQVSSYNEQFF. The CDR3 DNA reads as TGTGCCAGTAGCCGACAGGTTAGCTCCTACAATGAGCAGTTCTTC.